These 12 T cell receptor beta chains originate from one sample sequenced in a study of beta chain features in type 1 diabetes. Study-wide results and caveats: TCRB CDR3s from Type 1 diabetes patients were moderately but significantly shorter in all four CD4+ subsets.

These receptors' antigens are unknown. As every portion of the isolated RNA was reverse transcribed, the sequencing read expressed TCRB transcripts. Generated by immunoSEQ multiplex PCR, the TCRdb table keeps only in-frame clones and is missing some. The table records hundreds of thousands of clones, around 15% of them present only once. Sequenced input: naive CD4+ T cells from blood. Source of these receptors: a man younger than 35 with type 1 diabetes.

The chain recombines TRBV28 with TRBJ2-3; unclear D gene. V dropped 7 bases and J dropped 6 bases, with 8 bases sitting between them. Germline V gene data show CDR1 as MDHEN and CDR2 as SYDVKM. CDR3 size: 11 residues. In nucleotides, the CDR3 is TGTGCCAGCACCGTATCTGATACGCAGTATTTT. This gives the protein CASTVSDTQYF. The full variable domain, in which reference TRBV28 and TRBJ2-3 provide the parts outside the CDR3, is DVKVTQSSRYLVKRTGEKVFLECVQDMDHENMFWYRQDPGLGLRLIYFSYDVKMKEKGDIPEGYSVSREKKERFSLILESASTNQTSMYLCASTVSDTQYFGPGTRLTVL.

This clone was counted only a few times. The chain carries TRBV10-3 and TRBJ1-5, with D unresolved. This CDR3 has 13 residues. Germline CDR1 reads ENHRY; CDR2 reads SYGVKD. V shed 4 bases and J shed 7 bases, with 11 bases lying between them. The CDR3 loop reads CAISVESSQPQHF. The CDR3 coding sequence is TGTGCCATCAGTGTTGAGAGCAGCCAGCCCCAGCATTTT.

As for this clone: The same CDR3 also results from other DNA sequences found in this sample. CDR3 nucleotides: TGTGCCAGCGGGATGACGGGGGGCAACTATGGCTACACCTTC. Encoded protein: CASGMTGGNYGYTF. The chain is built from TRBV25-1 and TRBJ1-2, with a weak D call TRBD1 (6 bases). V was cut by 8 bases and J by 2 bases, with 15 bases left in between. The CDR3 length is 14 residues. CDR1 and CDR2 (germline): MGHDK, SYGVNS.

The chain uses TRBV5-4 and TRBJ2-5; 14 nucleotides match TRBD2. Germline lookup yields CDR1 SGHNT and CDR2 YYREEE (reference sequence). V lost 3 bases, J lost 3 bases, and 4 bases stayed unmatched. The CDR3 runs 16 residues. The CDR3 loop reads CASSSAGLAGEETQYF. CDR3 bases: TGTGCCAGCAGCTCCGCGGGACTAGCGGGAGAAGAGACCCAGTACTTC. Supplemented by reference TRBV5-4 and TRBJ2-5, the full variable domain reads ETGVTQSPTHLIKTRGQQVTLRCSSQSGHNTVSWYQQALGQGPQFIFQYYREEENGRGNFPPRFSGLQFPNYSSELNVNALELDDSALYLCASSSAGLAGEETQYFGPGTRLLVL.

This clone has only a few counts. The V call is TRBV9, the J call TRBJ2-3, with D perhaps TRBD1 or TRBD2 (5 bases each). From germline, CDR1 is SGDLS and CDR2 YYNGEE. The ends were cut back, 3 bases at V and 0 bases at J, with 17 bases in the middle. This CDR3 comprises 17 residues. The CDR3 coding sequence is TGTGCCAGCAGCGCCTGGGACGCTGGAACTAGCACAGATACGCAGTATTTT. It yields the protein CASSAWDAGTSTDTQYF.

This clone has more than one count but fewer than ten. The V call is TRBV14, the J call TRBJ1-2; TRBD1 is a possible D gene (5 bases). Germline assignment: CDR1 SGHDN and CDR2 FVKESK. The CDR3 is made up of 14 amino acids. V dropped 0 bases and J dropped 7 bases, with 12 bases sitting between them. The CDR3 spells CASSQDIRGVGYTF. CDR3 nucleotides: TGTGCCAGCAGCCAAGATATTCGAGGGGTTGGCTACACCTTC.

About this clone itself: The same CDR3 arises from other DNA sequences in this sample as well. The rearrangement joins TRBV6-5 to TRBJ2-5; D gene uncertain. V gave up 4 bases and J gave up 2 bases, with 2 bases separating them. The CDR3 spans 11 residues. The germline V gene has CDR1 MNHEY and CDR2 SVGAGI. CDR3 protein: CASSSQETQYF. CDR3 in DNA: TGTGCCAGCAGTTCGCAAGAGACCCAGTACTTC.

The chain joins TRBV10-2 to TRBJ1-1; tentative D call: TRBD1 (6 bases). V was cut by 6 bases and J by 7 bases, with 12 bases left in between. There are 12 residues in the CDR3. Germline assignment: CDR1 WSHSY and CDR2 SAAADI. This CDR3 is CASRQTGLEAFF. The DNA for the CDR3 is TGCGCCAGCAGGCAAACAGGGCTTGAAGCTTTCTTT.

The chain couples TRBV18 to TRBJ1-5; TRBD1 aligns across 12 bases. The CDR3 is 17 amino acids. V was pared by 0 bases and J by 2 bases, with 2 bases of the junction left unmatched. Per the germline V gene, CDR1 is KGHSH and CDR2 is LQKENI. The CDR3 coding sequence is TGTGCCAGCTCACCACCCGGGACAGGGGGCGGCAATCAGCCCCAGCATTTT. This translates into CASSPPGTGGGNQPQHF.

V is TRBV27 and J is TRBJ2-7, with D tentatively TRBD2 (6 bases). The V gene lost 10 bases and the J gene lost 1 base, with 20 bases spanning the gap. The germline gives CDR1 MNHEY, CDR2 SMNVEV (reference sequence). CDR3 size: 15 residues. The CDR3 is CATRRSSADSYEQYF. The DNA of the CDR3 is TGTGCCACTCGGCGATCTAGCGCCGATTCCTACGAGCAGTACTTC.

This chain connects TRBV10-3 to TRBJ1-5; 8 nucleotides agree with TRBD1. CDR3 length equals 15 residues. V shed 0 bases, J shed 4 bases, and the junction held 2 bases outside the gene matches. In germline, CDR1 is ENHRY, CDR2 SYGVKD. The CDR3 coding sequence is TGTGCCATCAGTGAGTCTGGACAGGGTAATCAGCCCCAGCATTTT. Protein sequence: CAISESGQGNQPQHF.

A few counts support this clone. The chain employs TRBV6-1 and TRBJ1-1; D not certain. V was trimmed by 1 base and J by 13 bases, leaving 10 bases between them. The germline V gene encodes CDR1 MNHNS and CDR2 SASEGT. There are 11 residues in the CDR3. This CDR3 is CASSEDSLLFF. The CDR3 nucleotides are TGTGCCAGCAGTGAAGACAGCCTTCTTTTCTTT.